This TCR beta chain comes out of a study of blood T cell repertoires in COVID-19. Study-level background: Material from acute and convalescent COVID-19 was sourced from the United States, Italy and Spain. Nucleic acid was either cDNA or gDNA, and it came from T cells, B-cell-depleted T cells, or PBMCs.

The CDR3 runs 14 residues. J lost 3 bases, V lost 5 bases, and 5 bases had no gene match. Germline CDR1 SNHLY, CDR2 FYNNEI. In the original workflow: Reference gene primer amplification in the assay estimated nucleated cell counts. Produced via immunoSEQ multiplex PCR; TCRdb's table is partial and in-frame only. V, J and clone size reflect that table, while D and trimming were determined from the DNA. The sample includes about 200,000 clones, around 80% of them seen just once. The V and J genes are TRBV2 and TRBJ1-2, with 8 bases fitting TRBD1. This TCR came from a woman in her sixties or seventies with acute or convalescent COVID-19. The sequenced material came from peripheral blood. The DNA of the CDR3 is TGTGCCAGCAGTATCCAACAGGGGGACTATGGCTACACCTTC. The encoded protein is CASSIQQGDYGYTF.